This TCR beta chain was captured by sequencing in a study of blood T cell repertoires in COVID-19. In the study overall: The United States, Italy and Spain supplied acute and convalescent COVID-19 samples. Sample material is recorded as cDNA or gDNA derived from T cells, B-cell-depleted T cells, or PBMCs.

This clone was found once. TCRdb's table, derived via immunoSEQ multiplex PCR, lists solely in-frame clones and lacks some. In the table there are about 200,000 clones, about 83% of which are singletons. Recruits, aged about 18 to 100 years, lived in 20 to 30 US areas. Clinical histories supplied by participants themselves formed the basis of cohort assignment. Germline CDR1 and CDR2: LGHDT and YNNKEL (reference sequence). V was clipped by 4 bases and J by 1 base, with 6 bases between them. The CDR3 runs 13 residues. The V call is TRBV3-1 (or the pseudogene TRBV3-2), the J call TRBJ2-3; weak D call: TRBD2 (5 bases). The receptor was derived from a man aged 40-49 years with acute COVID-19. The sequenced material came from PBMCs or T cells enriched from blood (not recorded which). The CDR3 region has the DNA TGTGCCAGCAGCCCGGAGGGCACAGATACGCAGTATTTT. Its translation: CASSPEGTDTQYF.